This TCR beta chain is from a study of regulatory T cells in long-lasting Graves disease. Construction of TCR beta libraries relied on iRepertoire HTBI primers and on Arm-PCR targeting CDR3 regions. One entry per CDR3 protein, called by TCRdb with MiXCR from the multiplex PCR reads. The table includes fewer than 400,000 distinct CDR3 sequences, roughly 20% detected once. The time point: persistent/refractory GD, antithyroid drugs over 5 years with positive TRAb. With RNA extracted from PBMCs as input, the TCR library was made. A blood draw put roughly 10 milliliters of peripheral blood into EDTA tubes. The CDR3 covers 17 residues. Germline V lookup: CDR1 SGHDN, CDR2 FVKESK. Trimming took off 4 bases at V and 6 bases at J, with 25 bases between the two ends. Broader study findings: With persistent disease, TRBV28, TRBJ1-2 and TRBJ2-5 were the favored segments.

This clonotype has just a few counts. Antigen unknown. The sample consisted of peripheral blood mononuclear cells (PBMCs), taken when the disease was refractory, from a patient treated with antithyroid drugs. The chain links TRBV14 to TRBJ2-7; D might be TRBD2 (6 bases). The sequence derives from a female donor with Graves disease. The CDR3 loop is CASSPPFGREGGSEQYF. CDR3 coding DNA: TGTGCCAGCAGCCCCCCTTTTGGGCGGGAAGGAGGTAGCGAGCAGTACTTC.